Each of the 29 T cell receptor beta chains below was sequenced from the same sample in a study of Tregs in tolerant kidney transplant recipients. Sequenced by immunoSEQ multiplex PCR; TCRdb stores in-frame clones only, minus some. The table shows 110,000 or so clones, with around 87% occurring only once. This specimen was CD4+ T cells from blood, taken before the transplant. These TCRs come from a human donor who received a combined kidney and bone marrow transplant.

The V call is TRBV5-1, the J call TRBJ2-3, with D possibly TRBD1 on 6 matching bases. The CDR3 sequence is 14 residues long. Germline V gene lookup returns CDR1 SGHRS and CDR2 YFSETQ. V was cut by 4 bases and J by 2 bases, with 11 bases left in between. This chain's CDR3 is CASSVDRHTDTQYF. Written as DNA, the CDR3 is TGCGCCAGCAGCGTGGACAGACACACAGATACGCAGTATTTT.

The chain uses TRBV5-1 and TRBJ2-7, with 16 positions matching TRBD2. Germline V gene data show CDR1 as SGHRS and CDR2 as YFSETQ. V gave up 4 bases and J gave up 1 base; unmatched junction bases: 17. The CDR3 has 21 residues. In DNA form, the CDR3 reads TGCGCCAGCAGCAACTCTGGCCCGGGACTAGCGGGGGGGCGGATTTCCTACGAGCAGTACTTC. Its protein is CASSNSGPGLAGGRISYEQYF.

The CDR3 here is CASNLRDRSNQPQHF. The CDR3 DNA is TGTGCCAGCAACCTCCGGGACAGGAGTAATCAGCCCCAGCATTTT. This chain connects TRBV2 to TRBJ1-5, with TRBD1 matching 8 bases. V lost 7 bases to trimming and J lost 4 bases; unmatched junction nucleotides: 9. The length of the CDR3 is 15 residues. Germline V gene sequence: CDR1 SNHLY, CDR2 FYNNEI. The full variable domain, completed using reference TRBV2 and TRBJ1-5, is EPEVTQTPSHQVTQMGQEVILRCVPISNHLYFYWYRQILGQKVEFLVSFYNNEISEKSEIFDDQFSVERPDGSNFTLKIRSTKLEDSAMYFCASNLRDRSNQPQHFGDGTRLSIL.

J is TRBJ2-1 and V is TRBV6-5; a weak D match, TRBD2 (6 bases). The CDR3 length is 15 residues. Trimming took 5 bases from V and 4 from J, leaving 15 bases between them. Germline V lookup: CDR1 MNHEY, CDR2 SVGAGI. The DNA of the CDR3 is TGTGCCAGCAGTCCGCCGGATCGGGGGTACAATGAGCAGTTCTTC. It translates to CASSPPDRGYNEQFF.

The gene calls are TRBV5-1 and TRBJ2-5, with TRBD2 matching 16 bases. V lost 4 bases, J lost 7 bases, and 7 bases stayed unmatched. The CDR3 length is 16 residues. Germline CDR1 and CDR2: SGHRS and YFSETQ. DNA of the CDR3: TGCGCCAGCAGCCCGGGGACTAGCGGGAGGGCCGGGACCCAGTACTTC. Amino acid sequence: CASSPGTSGRAGTQYF.

The genes are TRBV2 and TRBJ2-4, with 12 nucleotides matching TRBD1. CDR1 and CDR2 (germline): SNHLY, FYNNEI. The CDR3 spans 21 residues. Trimming cost V 7 bases and J 0 bases; bases outside gene matches: 19. In DNA form, the CDR3 reads TGTGCCAGCATGCCGGGACAGGGGGCGCTTCCCACCAAAAAAGCCAAAAACATTCAGTACTTC. It is translated as CASMPGQGALPTKKAKNIQYF.

This rearrangement joins TRBV2 to TRBJ2-3, with 7 bases matching TRBD2. J was trimmed by 4 bases and V by 3 bases; bases with no gene match: 13. The CDR3 consists of 17 residues. In germline, CDR1 is SNHLY, CDR2 FYNNEI. The CDR3 loop is CASSEDGGGRSPDTQYF. Here the CDR3 DNA reads TGTGCCAGCAGTGAGGATGGGGGGGGGAGGTCGCCAGATACGCAGTATTTT.

V and J are TRBV5-1 and TRBJ2-4; D perhaps matches TRBD1 (5 bases). The germline gives CDR1 SGHRS, CDR2 YFSETQ. This CDR3 comprises 17 residues. V was trimmed by 0 bases and J by 8 bases, leaving 21 bases between them. CDR3 sequence (DNA): TGCGCCAGCAGCTTGGGGCCCCAAATAGGGGTTAAAGACATTCAGTACTTC. Translating it yields CASSLGPQIGVKDIQYF.

With respect to this clone: The junction departs from the called germline gene at one end, perhaps through a read error. CDR3: CASRNADRGLIHFF. Here the CDR3 DNA reads TGTGCCAGCCGAAATGCGGACAGAGGCTTGATTCACTTTTTT. The chain uses TRBV27 and TRBJ2-3, with a weak D call TRBD1 (6 bases). The CDR3 length is 14 residues. Germline lookup yields CDR1 MNHEY and CDR2 SMNVEV (reference sequence).

The CDR3 sequence: CASSLGTGTVEQYF. The CDR3 bases are TGCGCCAGCAGCTTGGGGACAGGGACGGTTGAGCAGTACTTC. This chain uses TRBV5-1 with TRBJ2-7, with TRBD1 matching 8 bases. The trim removed 0 bases at V and 7 bases at J, leaving 6 bases unmatched. The CDR3 runs to 14 residues. Germline assignment: CDR1 SGHRS and CDR2 YFSETQ.

The chain links TRBV28 to TRBJ2-7, with 8 nucleotides matching TRBD2. CDR1 is MDHEN and CDR2 is SYDVKM in the germline V gene. The CDR3 has 17 amino acids. V lost 5 bases to trimming and J lost 4 bases; unmatched junction nucleotides: 16. Here the CDR3 reads CASSPRSGTRDQYEQYF. The CDR3 coding sequence is TGTGCCAGCAGTCCGCGCTCCGGGACTAGGGACCAATACGAGCAGTACTTC.

This chain connects TRBV6-6 to TRBJ2-7; maybe TRBD2 (6 bases). CDR3 size: 14 residues. The V end lost 2 bases, the J end lost 1 base, and 9 bases lay between the germline ends. CDR1 and CDR2 (germline): MNHNY, SVGAGI (reference sequence). CDR3 amino acids: CASSYNGGSYEQYF. The CDR3 DNA follows: TGTGCCAGCAGTTACAACGGGGGTTCCTACGAGCAGTACTTC.

The rearrangement joins TRBV10-3 to TRBJ1-2; D unclear. Trimming took off 2 bases at V and 6 bases at J, with 22 bases between the two ends. Germline assignment: CDR1 ENHRY and CDR2 SYGVKD. This CDR3 spans 17 amino acids. Written as DNA, the CDR3 is TGTGCCATCAGTGAGAGGAACAGCCTCACCCTCGTTAATGGCTACACCTTC. This gives the protein CAISERNSLTLVNGYTF.

This sequence joins TRBV6-5 and TRBJ2-1, with 7 bases that match TRBD2. Trimming at V came to 11 bases and at J to 4 bases, leaving 11 bases not matched to a gene. The CDR3 sequence is 14 residues long. Germline V gives CDR1 MNHEY, CDR2 SVGAGI. The CDR3 loop reads CAASRAGPYNEQFF. CDR3 sequence (DNA): TGTGCCGCATCGAGAGCGGGGCCTTACAATGAGCAGTTCTTC.

The rearrangement links TRBV18 to TRBJ1-1; the D gene is possibly TRBD1 (5 bases). This CDR3 comprises 13 residues. V shed 3 bases and J shed 4 bases, with 9 bases lying between them. CDR1 and CDR2 (germline): KGHSH, LQKENI. CDR3 residues: CASSPRVATEAFF. For the CDR3, the DNA is TGTGCCAGCTCACCCAGGGTGGCCACTGAAGCTTTCTTT.

The chain recombines TRBV18 with TRBJ2-1; 11 bases line up with TRBD1. The CDR3 runs 16 residues. V lost 3 bases and J lost 6; bases outside the gene matches: 7. Germline assignment: CDR1 KGHSH and CDR2 LQKENI. The DNA of the CDR3 is TGTGCCAGCTCACCGGTTCCGGGACAGGGGGGCAATGAGCAGTTCTTC. It codes for CASSPVPGQGGNEQFF.

J is TRBJ2-7 and V is TRBV5-1, with D perhaps matching TRBD2 (6 bases). The V end was cut by 1 base, the J end by 2 bases, with 10 bases between. Germline CDR1 is SGHRS and CDR2 is YFSETQ. CDR3 length equals 14 residues. Here the CDR3 reads CASSLRAGPYEQYF. The CDR3 DNA follows: TGCGCCAGCAGCTTGCGGGCGGGACCCTACGAGCAGTACTTC.

The rearrangement joins TRBV11-2 to TRBJ2-3, with TRBD2 as a possible D gene (6 bases). Germline V gene sequence: CDR1 SGHAT, CDR2 FQNNGV. V lost 11 bases, J lost 3 bases, and 6 bases lay in between. The CDR3 length is 10 residues. CDR3 nucleotide sequence: TGTGCCGGGGGGACAGATACGCAGTATTTT. Translating it yields CAGGTDTQYF. Full variable domain (missing parts from reference TRBV11-2 and TRBJ2-3): EAGVAQSPRYKIIEKRQSVAFWCNPISGHATLYWYQQILGQGPKLLIQFQNNGVVDDSQLPKDRFSAERLKGVDSTLKIQPAKLEDSAVYLCAGGTDTQYFGPGTRLTVL.

The chain has TRBV11-2 and TRBJ2-7, with 9 bases identical to TRBD1. Trimming cost V 3 bases and J 1 base; bases outside gene matches: 7. The CDR3 is 16 residues long. Germline CDR1 SGHAT, CDR2 FQNNGV. CDR3 residues: CASSLGTGKNSYEQYF. DNA of the CDR3: TGTGCCAGCAGCTTGGGGACAGGGAAAAATTCCTACGAGCAGTACTTC.

V is TRBV5-5 and J is TRBJ2-3; 9 bases fit TRBD2. Germline V gene lookup returns CDR1 SGHKS and CDR2 YYEKEE (reference sequence). V was pared by 2 bases and J by 2 bases, with 6 bases of the junction left unmatched. The CDR3 runs to 16 residues. CDR3 sequence: CASSFGLAGFTDTQYF. CDR3 in DNA: TGTGCCAGCAGCTTCGGGCTAGCGGGGTTCACAGATACGCAGTATTTT.

The chain couples TRBV7-2 to TRBJ1-3; tentatively, D is TRBD1 (5 bases). CDR3 length: 17 residues. V lost 5 bases to trimming and J lost 0 bases, with 17 bases between them. The germline V gene has CDR1 SGHTA and CDR2 FQGNSA. This CDR3 reads CASSPGGLAHSGNTIYF. The CDR3 nucleotides read TGTGCCAGCAGCCCGGGGGGACTAGCCCACTCTGGAAACACCATATATTTT.

V is TRBV19 and J is TRBJ1-3; 9 nucleotides agree with TRBD1. Germline V gene lookup returns CDR1 LNHDA and CDR2 SQIVND (reference sequence). This CDR3 contains 14 residues. The V and J ends lost 5 bases and 3 bases, in that order; junction bases with no gene match: 2. In nucleotides, the CDR3 is TGTGCCAGTAGTCACAGGGGGCTTGGAAACACCATATATTTT. Translated: CASSHRGLGNTIYF.

The CDR3, as DNA: TGTGCCAGCAGCTTAAGCGGGGGGAGAGGGGGCAGTTACGCAGATACGCAGTATTTT. Amino acid sequence: CASSLSGGRGGSYADTQYF. The chain links TRBV11-2 to TRBJ2-3; 9 bases agree with TRBD2. This CDR3 is 19 amino acids long. The germline CDR1 and CDR2 sequences are SGHAT and FQNNGV. Trimming at V came to 2 bases and at J to 4 bases, leaving 16 bases not matched to a gene.

This clone was seen only once. The CDR3 here is CASSVKQGAGYEQYF. CDR3 DNA sequence: TGTGCCAGCAGCGTTAAACAGGGGGCCGGCTACGAGCAGTACTTC. The chain is built from TRBV9 and TRBJ2-7, with 9 bases lining up with TRBD1. This CDR3 region has 15 residues. Germline trimming cut 2 bases from V and 3 bases from J; bases unmatched to any gene: 6. CDR1 is SGDLS, CDR2 YYNGEE, per germline. The entire variable domain, with the rest obtained from reference TRBV9 and TRBJ2-7, is as follows: DSGVTQTPKHLITATGQRVTLRCSPRSGDLSVYWYQQSLDQGLQFLIQYYNGEERAKGNILERFSAQQFPDLHSELNLSSLELGDSALYFCASSVKQGAGYEQYFGPGTRLTVT.

This chain uses TRBV14 with TRBJ1-1; maybe TRBD1 (5 bases). CDR3 size: 15 residues. V lost 1 base and J lost 7, with 16 bases in between. Germline V CDR1 and CDR2: SGHDN, FVKESK. In nucleotides, the CDR3 is TGTGCCAGCAGCCAAGGGGGTAAGACAGCTTATGAAGCTTTCTTT. Its translation: CASSQGGKTAYEAFF.

The V call is TRBV5-4, the J call TRBJ1-1, with 8 positions matching TRBD1. Germline V gives CDR1 SGHNT, CDR2 YYREEE (reference sequence). V was clipped by 4 bases and J by 6 bases; unmatched bases: 8. The CDR3 length is 14 residues. DNA for the CDR3: TGTGCCAGCAGCGTGGACAGGGAATCCGCTGAAGCTTTCTTT. The encoded protein is CASSVDRESAEAFF.

J is TRBJ1-4 and V is TRBV11-2; 7 nucleotides line up with TRBD1. CDR1 is SGHAT and CDR2 is FQNNGV in the germline V gene. J was trimmed by 6 bases and V by 3 bases; bases with no gene match: 4. CDR3 length equals 14 residues. CDR3 bases: TGTGCCAGCAGCTTTGGACAGGTTGATGAAAAACTGTTTTTT. It yields the protein CASSFGQVDEKLFF.

As regards this clone: The germline gene is not matched at one end of the junction; a read error may be the cause. The chain is built from TRBV28 and TRBJ2-5, with a weak D call TRBD1 (6 bases). Germline V CDR1 and CDR2: MDHEN, SYDVKM. This CDR3 is built from 12 residues. CDR3 DNA: TGTGCCAGCAGTGCACTACAGGGCTCCAGGGACTTC. This gives the protein CASSALQGSRDF.

In DNA, the CDR3 is TGTGCCAGCACTATCGCGGGGACAGGGGGCCGTGGCTACACCTTC. This gives the protein CASTIAGTGGRGYTF. The V gene is TRBV2, the J gene TRBJ1-2, with TRBD1 matching over 12 bases. This CDR3 has 15 amino acids. V shed 7 bases and J 7 bases; nucleotides not matched to a gene: 10. In germline, CDR1 is SNHLY, CDR2 FYNNEI.